The TCR beta chain under discussion was sequenced for a study of shared clonotypes between healthy human individuals. Only CD45RO-negative cells positively selected for CCR7 counted as naive CD8 cells, so terminally differentiated effector memory CD45RA+ cells were excluded. Study conclusions and caveats: Across subsets, estimated richness was generally greater for naive than for memory populations.

A note on this clone: What it binds is not known.

Every subset had its genomic DNA shared out evenly among several immunoSEQ plates. TCRdb's table, derived via immunoSEQ multiplex PCR, lists solely in-frame clones and lacks some. The sample lists a few hundred thousand clones, 95% to 96% seen once, with about 0.11% in the top ten. The CDR3 has 16 amino acids. V shed 5 bases, J shed 5 bases, and the junction held 15 bases outside the gene matches. Germline loops: CDR1 PRHDT, CDR2 FYEKMQ (reference sequence). The chain combines TRBV13 with TRBJ2-7, with 7 bases fitting TRBD2. The sample taken for sequencing was naive CD8+ T cells sorted from blood. This clonotype was obtained from a woman in her 30s in good health. In DNA, the CDR3 is TGTGCCAGCAGCCCAACAAGGGCTAGCGGATCCAACGAGCAGTACTTC. Translation gives CASSPTRASGSNEQYF.